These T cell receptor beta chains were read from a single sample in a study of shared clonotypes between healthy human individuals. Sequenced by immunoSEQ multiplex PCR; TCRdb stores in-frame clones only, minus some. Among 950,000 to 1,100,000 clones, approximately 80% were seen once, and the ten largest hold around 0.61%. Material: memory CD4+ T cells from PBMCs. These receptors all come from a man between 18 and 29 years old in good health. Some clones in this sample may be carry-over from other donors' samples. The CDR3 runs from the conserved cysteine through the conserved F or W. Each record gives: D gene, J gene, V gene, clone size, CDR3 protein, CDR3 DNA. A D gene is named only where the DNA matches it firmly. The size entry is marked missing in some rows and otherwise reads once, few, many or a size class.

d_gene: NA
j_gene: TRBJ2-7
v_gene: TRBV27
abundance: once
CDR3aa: CASSLAPAGVPYEQYF
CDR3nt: TGTGCCAGCAGTTTAGCCCCAGCAGGGGTGCCCTACGAGCAGTACTTC

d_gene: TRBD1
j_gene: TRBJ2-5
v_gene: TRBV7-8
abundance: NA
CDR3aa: CASSLTRRGLQETQYF
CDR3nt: TGTGCCAGCAGCTTAACTCGCAGGGGGCTACAAGAGACCCAGTACTTC

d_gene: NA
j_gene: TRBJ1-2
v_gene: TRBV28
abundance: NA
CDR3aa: CASTDRDTVLVF
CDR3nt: TGTGCCAGCACCGACCGGGACACCGTCCTTGTCTTC

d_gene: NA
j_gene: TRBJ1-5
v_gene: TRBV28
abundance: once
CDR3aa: CASSPPPLGAQPQHF
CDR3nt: TGTGCCAGCAGCCCCCCTCCGTTGGGGGCTCAGCCCCAGCATTTT

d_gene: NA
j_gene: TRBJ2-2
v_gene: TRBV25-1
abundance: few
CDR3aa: CAANMGFNTGELFF
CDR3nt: TGTGCCGCGAATATGGGGTTTAACACCGGGGAGCTGTTTTTT

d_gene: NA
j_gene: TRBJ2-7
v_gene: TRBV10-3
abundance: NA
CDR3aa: CATATGPYEQYF
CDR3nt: TGTGCCACCGCTACAGGCCCCTACGAGCAGTACTTC

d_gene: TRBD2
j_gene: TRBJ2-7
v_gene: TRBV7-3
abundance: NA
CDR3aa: CASSQGLAGLYEQYF
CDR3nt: TGTGCCAGCAGCCAGGGACTAGCGGGGCTCTACGAGCAGTACTTC

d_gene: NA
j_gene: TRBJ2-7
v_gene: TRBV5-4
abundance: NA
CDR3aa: CASSFASASYEQYF
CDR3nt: TGTGCCAGCAGCTTTGCTAGCGCTTCCTACGAGCAGTACTTC

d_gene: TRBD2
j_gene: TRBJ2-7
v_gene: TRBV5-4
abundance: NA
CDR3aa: CASSLGLAESSYEQYF
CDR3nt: TGTGCCAGCAGCTTGGGACTAGCGGAAAGCTCCTACGAGCAGTACTTC

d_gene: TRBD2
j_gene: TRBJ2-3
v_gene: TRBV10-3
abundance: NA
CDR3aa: CAIMDISGPSTDTQYF
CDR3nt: TGTGCCATCATGGACATTAGCGGGCCGAGCACAGATACGCAGTATTTT

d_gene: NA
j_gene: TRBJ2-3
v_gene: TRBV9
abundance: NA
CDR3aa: CASSADGGRLTDTQYF
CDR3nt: TGTGCCAGCAGCGCGGACGGGGGGCGCCTCACAGATACGCAGTATTTT

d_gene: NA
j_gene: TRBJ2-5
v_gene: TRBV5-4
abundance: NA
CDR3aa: CASSLMQEETQYF
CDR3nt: TGTGCCAGCAGCTTAATGCAGGAGGAGACCCAGTACTTC

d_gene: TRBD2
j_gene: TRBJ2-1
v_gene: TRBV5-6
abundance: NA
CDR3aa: CASSLRLAGGSNEQFF
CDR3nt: TGTGCCAGCAGCTTGCGATTAGCGGGAGGGTCCAATGAGCAGTTCTTC

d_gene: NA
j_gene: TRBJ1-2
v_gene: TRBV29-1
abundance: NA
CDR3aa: CSGAGGSGYTF
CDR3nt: TGCAGCGGGGCGGGGGGAAGCGGCTACACCTTC

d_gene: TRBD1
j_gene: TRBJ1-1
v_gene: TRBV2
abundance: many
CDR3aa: CASRTGTGADTEAFF
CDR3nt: TGTGCCAGCAGAACCGGGACAGGGGCGGACACTGAAGCTTTCTTT

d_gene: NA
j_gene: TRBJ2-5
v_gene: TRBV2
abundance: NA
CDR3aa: CASSPQGQSQETQYF
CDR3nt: TGTGCCAGCAGCCCTCAAGGGCAGAGCCAAGAGACCCAGTACTTC

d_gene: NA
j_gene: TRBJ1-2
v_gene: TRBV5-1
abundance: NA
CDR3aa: CASSLGQEVNGYTF
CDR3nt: TGCGCCAGCAGCTTGGGACAGGAGGTAAATGGCTACACCTTC

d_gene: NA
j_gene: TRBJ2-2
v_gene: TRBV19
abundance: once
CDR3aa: CASSISAGTNTGELFF
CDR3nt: TGTGCCAGTAGTATTAGTGCAGGGACGAACACCGGGGAGCTGTTTTTT

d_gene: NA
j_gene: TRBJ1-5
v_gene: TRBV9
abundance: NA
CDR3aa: CASSPTDVNQPQHF
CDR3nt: TGTGCCAGCAGCCCAACGGACGTCAATCAGCCCCAGCATTTT

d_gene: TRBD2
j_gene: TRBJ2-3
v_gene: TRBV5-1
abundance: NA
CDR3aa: CASSWGLAASTDTQYF
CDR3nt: TGCGCCAGCAGCTGGGGACTAGCGGCTAGCACAGATACGCAGTATTTT

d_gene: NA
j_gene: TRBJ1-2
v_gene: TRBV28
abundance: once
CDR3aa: CASSFRGGSFHTYGYTF
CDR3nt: TGTGCCAGCAGTTTTAGAGGGGGGTCATTTCACACCTATGGCTACACCTTC

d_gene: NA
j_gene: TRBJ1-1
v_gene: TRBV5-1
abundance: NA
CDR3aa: CASSVTGYTEAFF
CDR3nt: TGCGCCAGCAGCGTAACAGGTTACACTGAAGCTTTCTTT

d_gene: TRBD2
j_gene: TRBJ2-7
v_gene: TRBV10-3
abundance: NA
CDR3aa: CAINANGRAGEQYF
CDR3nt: TGTGCCATCAATGCTAACGGGAGGGCCGGCGAGCAGTACTTC

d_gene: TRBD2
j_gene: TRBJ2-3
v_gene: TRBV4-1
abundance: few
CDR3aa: CASSQASSGLTDTQYF
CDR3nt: TGCGCCAGCAGCCAAGCCTCTAGCGGACTCACAGATACGCAGTATTTT

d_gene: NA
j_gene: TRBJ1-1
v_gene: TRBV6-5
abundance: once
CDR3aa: CASSKDGAGGTEAFF
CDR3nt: TGTGCCAGCAGTAAGGACGGGGCGGGTGGCACTGAAGCTTTCTTT

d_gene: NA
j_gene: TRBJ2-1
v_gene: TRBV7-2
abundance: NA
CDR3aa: CASSLLRGQFF
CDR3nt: TGTGCCAGCAGCTTATTGCGGGGGCAGTTCTTC

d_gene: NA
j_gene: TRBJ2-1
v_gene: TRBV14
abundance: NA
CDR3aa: CASSQDLEGEQFF
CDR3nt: TGTGCCAGCAGCCAAGATCTAGAAGGTGAGCAGTTCTTC

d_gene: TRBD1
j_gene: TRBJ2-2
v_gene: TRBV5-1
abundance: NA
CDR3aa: CASSLLGTGVPGELFF
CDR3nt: TGCGCCAGCAGCTTGCTGGGGACAGGGGTACCCGGGGAGCTGTTTTTT

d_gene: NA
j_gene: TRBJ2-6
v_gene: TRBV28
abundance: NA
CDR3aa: CASSLPGISGANVLTF
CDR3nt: TGTGCCAGCAGTCTGCCAGGGATCTCTGGGGCCAACGTCCTGACTTTC

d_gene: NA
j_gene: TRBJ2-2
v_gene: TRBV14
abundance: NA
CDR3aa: CASSQDLNRVYTGELFF
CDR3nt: TGTGCCAGCAGCCAAGATTTAAACAGGGTTTACACCGGGGAGCTGTTTTTT

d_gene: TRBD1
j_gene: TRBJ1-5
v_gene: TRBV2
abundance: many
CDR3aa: CASRERGLNQPQHF
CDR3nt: TGTGCCAGCAGGGAAAGGGGGCTAAATCAGCCCCAGCATTTT

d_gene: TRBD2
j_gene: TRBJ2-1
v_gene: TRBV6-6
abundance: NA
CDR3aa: CASRIPGGSYNEQFF
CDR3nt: TGTGCCAGCAGAATCCCGGGAGGTTCCTACAATGAGCAGTTCTTC

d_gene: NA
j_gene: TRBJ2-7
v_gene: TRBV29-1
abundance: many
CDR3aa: CSVEGFRGRSYEQYF
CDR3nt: TGCAGCGTTGAAGGGTTTCGTGGAAGGTCCTACGAGCAGTACTTC

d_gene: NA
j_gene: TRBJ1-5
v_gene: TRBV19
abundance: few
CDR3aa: CASSMSGVVGNQPQHF
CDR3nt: TGTGCCAGTAGCATGTCTGGGGTCGTAGGAAATCAGCCCCAGCATTTT

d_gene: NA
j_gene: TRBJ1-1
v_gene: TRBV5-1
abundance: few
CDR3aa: CASSLDSLNTEAFF
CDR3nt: TGCGCCAGCAGCTTGGACAGCCTGAACACTGAAGCTTTCTTT

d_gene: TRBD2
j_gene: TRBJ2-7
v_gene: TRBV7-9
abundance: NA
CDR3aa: CASSLTGGFEQYF
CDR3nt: TGTGCCAGCAGCCTAACGGGAGGGTTTGAGCAGTACTTC

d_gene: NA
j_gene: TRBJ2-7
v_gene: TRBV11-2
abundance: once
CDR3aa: CASSFPGATYEQYF
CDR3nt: TGTGCCAGCAGCTTCCCCGGGGCTACCTACGAGCAGTACTTC

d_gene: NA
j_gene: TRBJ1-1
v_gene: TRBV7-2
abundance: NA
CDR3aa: CASSLGPVTEAFF
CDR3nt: TGTGCCAGCAGCTTAGGACCGGTCACTGAAGCTTTCTTT

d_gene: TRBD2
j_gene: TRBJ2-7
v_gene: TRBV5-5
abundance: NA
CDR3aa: CASSLGLTSATYEQYF
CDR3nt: TGTGCCAGCAGCTTGGGCCTGACTAGCGCCACCTACGAGCAGTACTTC

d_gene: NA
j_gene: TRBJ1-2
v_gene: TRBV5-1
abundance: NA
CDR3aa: CASSFGGGPIYGYTF
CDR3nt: TGCGCCAGCAGCTTCGGCGGGGGGCCAATCTATGGCTACACCTTC

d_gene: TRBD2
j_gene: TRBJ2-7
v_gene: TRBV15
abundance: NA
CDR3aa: CATSKPGLARYEQYF
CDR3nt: TGTGCCACCAGCAAACCGGGACTAGCGCGCTACGAGCAGTACTTC

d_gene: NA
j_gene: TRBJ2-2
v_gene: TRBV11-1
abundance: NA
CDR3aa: CASSLASPTELFF
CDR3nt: TGTGCCAGCAGCTTGGCTAGTCCCACGGAGCTGTTTTTT

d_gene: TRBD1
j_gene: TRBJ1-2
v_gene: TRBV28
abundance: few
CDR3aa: CASKPTGENYGYTF
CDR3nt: TGTGCCAGCAAACCGACAGGGGAAAACTATGGCTACACCTTC

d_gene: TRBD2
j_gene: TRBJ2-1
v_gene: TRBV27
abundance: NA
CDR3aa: CASSLSGSFNNEQFF
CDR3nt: TGTGCCAGCAGTTTAAGCGGGAGCTTCAACAATGAGCAGTTCTTC

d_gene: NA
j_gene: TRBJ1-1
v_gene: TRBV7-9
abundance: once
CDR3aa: CASSSLGGYTEAFF
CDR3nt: TGTGCCAGCAGCTCGCTAGGGGGGTACACTGAAGCTTTCTTT

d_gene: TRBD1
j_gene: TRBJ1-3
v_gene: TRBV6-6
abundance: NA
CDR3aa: CASSPRQGTGNTIYF
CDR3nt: TGTGCCAGCAGCCCGAGACAGGGTACTGGAAACACCATATATTTT

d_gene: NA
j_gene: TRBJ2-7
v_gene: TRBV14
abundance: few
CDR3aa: CASSQTRLNEQYF
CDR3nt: TGTGCCAGCAGCCAGACTAGATTAAACGAGCAGTACTTC

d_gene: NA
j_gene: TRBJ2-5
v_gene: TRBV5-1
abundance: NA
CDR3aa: CASSLGGFQETQYF
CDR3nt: TGCGCCAGCAGCTTGGGGGGTTTCCAAGAGACCCAGTACTTC

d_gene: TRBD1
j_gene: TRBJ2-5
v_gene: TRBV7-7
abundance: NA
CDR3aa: CASSRTGEETQYF
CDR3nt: TGTGCCAGCAGCCGAACAGGGGAGGAGACCCAGTACTTC

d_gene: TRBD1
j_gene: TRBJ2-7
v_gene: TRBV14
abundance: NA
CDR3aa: CASSPNPGTGSSYEQYF
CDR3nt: TGTGCCAGCAGCCCGAACCCCGGGACAGGAAGCTCCTACGAGCAGTACTTC

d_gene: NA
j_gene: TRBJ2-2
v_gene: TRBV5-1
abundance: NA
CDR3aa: CASSTMTTPNAGELFF
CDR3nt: TGCGCCAGCAGCACCATGACAACCCCGAACGCCGGGGAGCTGTTTTTT

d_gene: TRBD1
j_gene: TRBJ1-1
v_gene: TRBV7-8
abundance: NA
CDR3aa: CASSIDRGLTEAFF
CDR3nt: TGTGCCAGCAGCATAGACAGGGGATTGACTGAAGCTTTCTTT

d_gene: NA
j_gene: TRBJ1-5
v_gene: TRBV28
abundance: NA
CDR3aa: CASSLFRDGVRPQHF
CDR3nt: TGTGCCAGCAGTTTATTCCGGGACGGGGTGAGGCCCCAGCATTTT

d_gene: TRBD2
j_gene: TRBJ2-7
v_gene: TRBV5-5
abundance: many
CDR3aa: CASSRAGTSGYEQYF
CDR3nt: TGTGCCAGCAGCCGGGCTGGGACTAGCGGCTACGAGCAGTACTTC